The 2 T cell receptor beta chains below were found in one sample sequenced in a study of response to subunit inactivated influenza vaccine. Each CDR3 protein is one row after TCRdb ran MiXCR on the RT-PCR reads. Of 800,000 or so distinct CDR3 sequences in the sample, 21% were seen once. The sequenced sample was PBMCs from blood, obtained approximately 5 days after vaccination. These receptors all come from a man between 50 and 59 years old who received an inactivated influenza vaccine.

The rearrangement uses TRBV28 and TRBJ2-5, with TRBD2 matching 9 bases. The length of the CDR3 is 17 residues. Trimming at V came to 6 bases and at J to 4 bases, leaving 15 bases not matched to a gene. The germline V gene encodes CDR1 MDHEN and CDR2 SYDVKM. CDR3: CASSLGGGTSFRETQYF. CDR3 DNA: TGTGCCAGCAGCCTAGGAGGCGGGACTAGCTTCCGAGAGACCCAGTACTTC.

In this sample, this clonotype turned up a few times. The chain recombines TRBV7-2 with TRBJ1-1; TRBD1 aligns across 7 bases. CDR1 is SGHTA, CDR2 FQGNSA, per germline. The junction had 7 bases not matched to a gene; V was cut back by 5 bases and J by 1 base. The CDR3 contains 15 residues. Written as DNA, the CDR3 is TGTGCCAGCAGCAAACAGGGACAGCCGAACACTGAAGCTTTCTTT. Translation gives CASSKQGQPNTEAFF.